This is a list of T cell receptor beta chains from one sample in a study of blood T cell repertoires in COVID-19. Profiled with immunoSEQ multiplex PCR; TCRdb holds only in-frame clones, not every one. Of fewer than 350,000 clones in the sample, approximately 89% were seen once. Input material: peripheral blood. The receptors derive from a woman aged 60-75 years with COVID-19, enrolled during active disease. The CDR3 runs from the conserved cysteine through the conserved F or W. D genes are given only for firm matches. Clone size appears in some rows only: once, few, many, or a class for an expanded clone.

>-|TRBV6-5|TRBJ1-5|-
TGTGCCAGCAGTCCCAATAGCAATCAGCCCCAGCATTTT
CASSPNSNQPQHF
>-|TRBV12-3/TRBV12-4|TRBJ2-5|-
TGTGCCAGCAGCCCACGGAGGGGTGAGACCCAGTACTTC
CASSPRRGETQYF
>TRBD1|TRBV18|TRBJ2-7|few
TGTGCCAGCTCACCAATTTTGGACAGGGAGCAGTACTTC
CASSPILDREQYF
>-|TRBV5-4|TRBJ1-4|-
TGTGCCAGCAGCTTGACCGGGGCAACTAATGAAAAACTGTTTTTT
CASSLTGATNEKLFF
>TRBD2|TRBV28|TRBJ2-2|-
TGTGCCAGCAGTGTAACTAGCGGGGGCGGGGAGCTGTTTTTT
CASSVTSGGGELFF
>TRBD1|TRBV6-4|TRBJ1-1|-
TGTGCCAGCAGTGCTACAGGGGGTAACACTGAAGCTTTCTTT
CASSATGGNTEAFF
>-|TRBV6-4|TRBJ1-6|-
TGTGCCAGTCGATCCGACGGAGCTTCACCCCTCCACTTT
CASRSDGASPLHF
>-|TRBV5-6|TRBJ2-7|-
TGTGCCAGCACGGGACTCTCAGGGTACGAGCAGTACTTC
CASTGLSGYEQYF
>-|TRBV24-1|TRBJ2-3|-
TGTGCCACCAGTGAGCGGGGTACCACAGATACGCAGTATTTT
CATSERGTTDTQYF
>TRBD1|TRBV4-1|TRBJ1-5|-
TGCGCCAGCAGCCAGGGTTTATTCGGGACAGGGTCAGGACAGCCCCAGCATTTT
CASSQGLFGTGSGQPQHF
>-|TRBV15|TRBJ1-5|-
TGTGCCACCAGCACCAGTTATAGCAATCAGCCCCAGCATTTT
CATSTSYSNQPQHF
>TRBD2|TRBV7-6|TRBJ2-1|once
TGTGCCAGCAGCTTAGCGTGGCTAGCGGGGGGTTACAATGAGCAGTTCTTC
CASSLAWLAGGYNEQFF
>TRBD1|TRBV25-1|TRBJ1-2|-
TGTGCCAGCAGCCTTAGGGACAGACCTTTCTATGGCTACACCTTC
CASSLRDRPFYGYTF
>-|TRBV6-4|TRBJ2-3|-
TGTGCCAGCAGTGGGAGGGGGCGCACAGATACGCAGTATTTT
CASSGRGRTDTQYF
>TRBD1|TRBV5-1|TRBJ1-2|-
TGCGCCAGCAGCCCGACCTTGACAGGGTTAAATGGCTACACCTTC
CASSPTLTGLNGYTF
>-|TRBV5-1|TRBJ1-6|-
TGCGCCAGCAGCGGCGGGACGGGGACTTCACCCCTCCACTTT
CASSGGTGTSPLHF
>-|TRBV28|TRBJ1-1|-
TGTGCCAGCTTTTCGGTCGGGGTAGGAAAAACTGAAGCTTTCTTT
CASFSVGVGKTEAFF
>TRBD1|TRBV28|TRBJ1-2|-
TGTGCCAGCCGCACACAGGGGGCGTTTGGCTACACCTTC
CASRTQGAFGYTF
>-|TRBV15|TRBJ1-1|-
TGTGCCACCAGCAGAGTTCTGGGTGGGGGCATGAACACTGAAGCTTTCTTT
CATSRVLGGGMNTEAFF
>-|TRBV7-9|TRBJ1-5|-
TGTGCCAGCAGCTTGGGTGGGCCTCAGCCCCAGCATTTT
CASSLGGPQPQHF
>TRBD1|TRBV10-2|TRBJ2-2|-
TGCGCCAGCAAACCGGGACAGGTTCCCGGGGAGCTGTTTTTT
CASKPGQVPGELFF
>-|TRBV7-9|TRBJ1-6|-
TGTGCCAGCAACTCAGGGGACCCACGATGGTCACCCCTCCACTTT
CASNSGDPRWSPLHF
>-|TRBV11-2|TRBJ1-1|-
TGTGCCAGCAGCCCAAGTCCGGGGAACACTGAAGCTTTCTTT
CASSPSPGNTEAFF
>TRBD1|TRBV5-1|TRBJ1-5|-
TGCGCCAGCAGCCCATCGACAGGGGGTTGGGACCAGCATTTT
CASSPSTGGWDQHF
>TRBD1|TRBV10-1|TRBJ2-7|-
TGCGCCAGCAGTGAGCACAGGGGCTCCTATGGGCAGTACTTC
CASSEHRGSYGQYF
>-|TRBV6-4|TRBJ1-1|-
TGTGCCAGCAGTCCAACGACAGAGAAGGAAGCTTTCTTT
CASSPTTEKEAFF
>TRBD1|TRBV6-5|TRBJ2-7|few
TGTGCCAGCAGGAGGGGACAGGCGTCCTACGAGCAGTACTTC
CASRRGQASYEQYF
>-|TRBV6-5|TRBJ1-6|once
TGTGCCAGCAGAAAAAACAGGAATTCACCCCTCCACTTT
CASRKNRNSPLHF
>-|TRBV5-1|TRBJ2-7|-
TGCGCCAGCAGCTCAGACAGGGGAGGGTACGAGCAGTACTTC
CASSSDRGGYEQYF
>-|TRBV4-1|TRBJ1-2|once
TGCGCCAGCAGCCAAGGGGAGGGGAACTATGGCTACACCTTC
CASSQGEGNYGYTF
>TRBD1|TRBV19|TRBJ1-2|-
TGTGCCAGTAGCCCCCAGACAGGGCTGAGCGGCTACACCTTC
CASSPQTGLSGYTF
>-|TRBV21-1|TRBJ2-7|-
TGTGCCAGCAGCATCACCGGGACAGCCATTTCCTACGAGCAGTACTTC
CASSITGTAISYEQYF
>TRBD1|TRBV28|TRBJ2-1|once
TGTGCCAGCAGTTTATGGGGCAGGGGGAATGAGCAGTTCTTC
CASSLWGRGNEQFF
>-|TRBV5-1|TRBJ1-3|-
TGCGCCAGCAGCTTGGCAGGGGCCGGAAACACCATATATTTT
CASSLAGAGNTIYF
>TRBD2|TRBV6-1|TRBJ2-5|-
TGTGCCAGCAGTGAAAGGCCTAGCGGGGGAACTGAGACCCAGTACTTC
CASSERPSGGTETQYF
>TRBD1|TRBV18|TRBJ1-5|-
TGTGCCAGCTCACCACGACGGACAGGGGACGACAGGCAGCCCCAGCATTTT
CASSPRRTGDDRQPQHF
>TRBD1|TRBV19|TRBJ1-3|-
TGTGCCAGTAGTATAGTAGTGACAGGGCTCGGAAACACCATATATTTT
CASSIVVTGLGNTIYF
>TRBD2|TRBV6-5|TRBJ2-5|-
TGTGCCAGCAGTTATGGACTAGCGGGGGAGACCCAGTACTTC
CASSYGLAGETQYF
>-|TRBV6-5|TRBJ2-3|-
TGTGCCAGCAGTAATCAGGGGAGCACAGATACGCAGTATTTT
CASSNQGSTDTQYF
>-|TRBV30|TRBJ1-1|-
TGTGCCTGGACCCTGTTAGAACGGGGGAGAACTGAAGCTTTCTTT
CAWTLLERGRTEAFF
>-|TRBV5-1|TRBJ1-1|-
TGCGCCAGCACCCTCCCGGGGGGGAGCACTGAAGCTTTCTTT
CASTLPGGSTEAFF
>TRBD1|TRBV19|TRBJ1-3|-
TGTGCCAGTAGTGAAAAACAGGGGATCTCTGGAAACACCATATATTTT
CASSEKQGISGNTIYF
>TRBD1|TRBV5-1|TRBJ1-1|-
TGCGCCAGCAGCTCGTGGGACAGGGGGGACACTGAAGCTTTCTTT
CASSSWDRGDTEAFF
>TRBD1|TRBV10-3|TRBJ2-7|once
TGTGCCATCACTGGGACAGGGGGCGAGCAGTACTTC
CAITGTGGEQYF
>TRBD1|TRBV2|TRBJ1-6|-
TGTGCCAGCAGTGCTTACAGGGGGCATTCACCCCTCCACTTT
CASSAYRGHSPLHF
>-|TRBV6-5|TRBJ1-3|-
TGTGCCAGCGGCGGGAGTCTCTCTGGAAACACCATATATTTT
CASGGSLSGNTIYF
>-|TRBV20-1|TRBJ1-1|-
TGCAGTGCTAGAGTCTCTGAAGCTTTCTTT
CSARVSEAFF
>-|TRBV7-3|TRBJ1-6|-
TGTGCCAGCAGCCTAGACAGTCTTCAGCCCCTCCACTTT
CASSLDSLQPLHF
>-|TRBV2|TRBJ1-1|-
TGTGCCAGCGACAGTGGTAGTTACACTGAAGCTTTCTTT
CASDSGSYTEAFF
>TRBD1|TRBV14|TRBJ1-3|-
TGTGCCAGCAGCCAAGGTGGGGACAGGTTCGTGGAGTCTGGAAACACCATATATTTT
CASSQGGDRFVESGNTIYF
>-|TRBV4-1|TRBJ2-2|-
TGCGCCAGCAGCCGGGGAGATGGAAGGGCCGGGGAGCTGTTTTTT
CASSRGDGRAGELFF
>TRBD1|TRBV7-9|TRBJ1-2|-
TGTGCCAGCAGCTTCGGGGACAGAATGAACTATGGCTACACCTTC
CASSFGDRMNYGYTF
>TRBD1|TRBV30|TRBJ2-2|once
TGTGCCTGGAGGGGGACAGGGGGTACCGGGGAGCTGTTTTTT
CAWRGTGGTGELFF
>TRBD2|TRBV7-8|TRBJ2-2|-
TGTGCCAGCAGCCTCAGACTAGCGGGGGGGCGAGTGGGTACCGGGGAGCTGTTTTTT
CASSLRLAGGRVGTGELFF
>-|TRBV27|TRBJ2-1|-
TGTGCCAGCAGGGAGGCTCTTCGCTACAATGAGCAGTTCTTC
CASREALRYNEQFF
>TRBD1|TRBV7-2|TRBJ1-1|-
TGTGCCAGCAGCAAACAGTGGGCAGGGGGCATGAACACTGAAGCTTTCTTT
CASSKQWAGGMNTEAFF
>-|TRBV6-5|TRBJ1-2|once
TGTGCCAGCATTCCAATGGGGGGGCCCTATGGCTACACCTTC
CASIPMGGPYGYTF
>-|TRBV7-9|TRBJ1-2|-
TGTGCCAGCAGGCCTCACGGGGGGTTTAACTATGGCTACACCTTC
CASRPHGGFNYGYTF